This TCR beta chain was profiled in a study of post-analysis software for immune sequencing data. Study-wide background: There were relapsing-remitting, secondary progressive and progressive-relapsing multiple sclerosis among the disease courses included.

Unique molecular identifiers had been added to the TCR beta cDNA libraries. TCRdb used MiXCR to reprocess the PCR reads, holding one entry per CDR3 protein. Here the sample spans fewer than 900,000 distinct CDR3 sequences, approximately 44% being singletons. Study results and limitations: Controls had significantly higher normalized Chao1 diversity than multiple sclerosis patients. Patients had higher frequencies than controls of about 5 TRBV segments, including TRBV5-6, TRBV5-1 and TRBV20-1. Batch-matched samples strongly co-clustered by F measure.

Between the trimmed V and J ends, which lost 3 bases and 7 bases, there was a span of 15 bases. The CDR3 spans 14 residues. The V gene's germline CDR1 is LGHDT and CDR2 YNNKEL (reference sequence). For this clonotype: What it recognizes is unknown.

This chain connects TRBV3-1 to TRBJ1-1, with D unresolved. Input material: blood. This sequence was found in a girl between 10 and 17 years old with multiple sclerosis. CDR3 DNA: TGTGCCAGCAGCCAGGCGCGCCGGTCAAATGAAGCTTTCTTT. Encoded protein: CASSQARRSNEAFF.